What follows describes a single T cell receptor (beta chain). The sample originates from a study of tumor-infiltrating lymphocytes in localized non-small cell lung cancer. With 8 bases removed from V and 2 bases from J, the gap between germline ends came to 28 bases. The length of the CDR3 is 18 residues. CDR1 and CDR2 (germline): PRHDT, FYEKMQ (reference sequence). Measured with immunoSEQ multiplex PCR; TCRdb has only the in-frame clones, and not every one. The table records more than 6,000 clones, roughly 81% of them present only once. Sequencing was performed on lung tumor tissue. The V call is TRBV13, the J call TRBJ2-7; D is perhaps TRBD2 (6 bases). The TCR sequence derives from a human donor with non-small cell lung cancer. The CDR3 sequence is CASSPGLPDPTAPYEQYF. The CDR3 DNA follows: TGTGCCAGCTCGCCGGGACTTCCTGATCCTACTGCACCCTACGAGCAGTACTTC. Supplemented by reference TRBV13 and TRBJ2-7, the full variable domain reads AAGVIQSPRHLIKEKRETATLKCYPIPRHDTVYWYQQGPGQDPQFLISFYEKMQSDKGSIPDRFSAQQFSDYHSELNMSSLELGDSALYFCASSPGLPDPTAPYEQYFGPGTRLTVT.